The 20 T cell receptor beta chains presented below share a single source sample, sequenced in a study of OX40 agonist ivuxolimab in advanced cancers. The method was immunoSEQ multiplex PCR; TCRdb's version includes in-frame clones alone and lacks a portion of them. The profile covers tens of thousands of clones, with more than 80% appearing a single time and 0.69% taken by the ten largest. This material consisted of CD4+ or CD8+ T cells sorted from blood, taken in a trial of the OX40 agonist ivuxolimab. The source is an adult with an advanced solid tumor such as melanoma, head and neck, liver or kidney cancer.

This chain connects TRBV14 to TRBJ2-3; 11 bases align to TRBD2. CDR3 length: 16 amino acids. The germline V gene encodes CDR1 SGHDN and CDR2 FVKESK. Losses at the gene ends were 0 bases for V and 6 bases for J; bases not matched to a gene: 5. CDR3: CASSQELAGDRDTQYF. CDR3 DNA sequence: TGTGCCAGCAGCCAAGAACTAGCGGGGGACAGGGATACGCAGTATTTT.

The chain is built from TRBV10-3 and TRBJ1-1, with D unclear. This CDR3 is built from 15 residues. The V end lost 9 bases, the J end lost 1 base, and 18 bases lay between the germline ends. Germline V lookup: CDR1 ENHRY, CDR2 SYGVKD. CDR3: CAIIQSPTKNTEAFF. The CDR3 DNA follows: TGTGCCATTATACAAAGCCCGACAAAGAACACTGAAGCTTTCTTT.

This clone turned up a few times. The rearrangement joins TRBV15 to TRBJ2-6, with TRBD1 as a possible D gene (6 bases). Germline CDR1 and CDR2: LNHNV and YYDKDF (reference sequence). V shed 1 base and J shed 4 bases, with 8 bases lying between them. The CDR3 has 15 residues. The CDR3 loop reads CATSRGQDGANVLTF. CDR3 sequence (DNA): TGTGCCACCAGCAGAGGACAGGACGGGGCCAACGTCCTGACTTTC.

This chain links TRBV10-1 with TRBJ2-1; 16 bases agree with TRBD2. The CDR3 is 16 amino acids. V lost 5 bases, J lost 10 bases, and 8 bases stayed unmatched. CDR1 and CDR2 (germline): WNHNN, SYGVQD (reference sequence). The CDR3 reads CASSSPGLAGGGEQFF. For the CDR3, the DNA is TGCGCCAGCAGTTCTCCGGGACTAGCGGGGGGGGGCGAGCAGTTCTTC.

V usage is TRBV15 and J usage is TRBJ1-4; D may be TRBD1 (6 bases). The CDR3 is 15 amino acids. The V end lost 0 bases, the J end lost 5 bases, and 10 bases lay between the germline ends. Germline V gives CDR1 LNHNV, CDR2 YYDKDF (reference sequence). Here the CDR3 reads CATSREAGENEKLFF. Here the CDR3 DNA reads TGTGCCACCAGCAGAGAAGCAGGGGAGAATGAAAAACTGTTTTTT.

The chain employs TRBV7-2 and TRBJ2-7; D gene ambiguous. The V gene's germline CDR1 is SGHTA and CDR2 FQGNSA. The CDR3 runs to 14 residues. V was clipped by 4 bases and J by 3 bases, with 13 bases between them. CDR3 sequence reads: CASSSRLDSYEQYF. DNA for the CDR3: TGTGCCAGCAGCTCCCGTCTCGATAGCTACGAGCAGTACTTC.

The CDR3 bases are TGTGCCAGCAGCGCGAGGCTCCCAGGTTTAGGCACTGAAGCTTTCTTT. As protein: CASSARLPGLGTEAFF. The V call is TRBV9, the J call TRBJ1-1; D remains unclear. The CDR3 is made up of 16 amino acids. V lost 3 bases, J lost 4 bases, and 19 bases lay in between. The germline V gene encodes CDR1 SGDLS and CDR2 YYNGEE.

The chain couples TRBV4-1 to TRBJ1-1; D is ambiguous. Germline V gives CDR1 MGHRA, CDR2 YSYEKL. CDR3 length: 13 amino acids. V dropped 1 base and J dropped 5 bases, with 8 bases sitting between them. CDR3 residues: CASSQVIPTEAFF. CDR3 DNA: TGCGCCAGCAGCCAAGTAATACCAACTGAAGCTTTCTTT.

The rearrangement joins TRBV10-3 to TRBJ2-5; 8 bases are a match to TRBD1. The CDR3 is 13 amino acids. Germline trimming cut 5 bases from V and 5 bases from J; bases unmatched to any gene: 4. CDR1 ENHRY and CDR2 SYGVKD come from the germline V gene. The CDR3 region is CAISTGGWETQYF. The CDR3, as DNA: TGTGCCATCAGTACAGGGGGATGGGAGACCCAGTACTTC.

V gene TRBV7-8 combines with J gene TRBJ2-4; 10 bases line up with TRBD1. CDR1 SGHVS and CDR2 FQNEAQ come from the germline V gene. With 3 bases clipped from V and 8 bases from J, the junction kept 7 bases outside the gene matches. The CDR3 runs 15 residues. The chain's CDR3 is CASSFSGTGEHIQYF. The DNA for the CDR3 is TGTGCCAGCAGCTTTTCCGGGACAGGGGAACACATTCAGTACTTC.

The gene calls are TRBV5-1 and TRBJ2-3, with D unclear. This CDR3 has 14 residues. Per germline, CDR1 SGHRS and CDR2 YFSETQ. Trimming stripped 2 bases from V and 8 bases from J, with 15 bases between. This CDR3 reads CASSLPQAGGTQYF. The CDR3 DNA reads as TGCGCCAGCAGCTTACCCCAAGCAGGCGGTACGCAGTATTTT.

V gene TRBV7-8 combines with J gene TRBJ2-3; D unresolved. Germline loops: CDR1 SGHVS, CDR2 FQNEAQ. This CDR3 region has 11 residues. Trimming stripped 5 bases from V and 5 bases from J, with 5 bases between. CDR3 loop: CASSLIDTQYF. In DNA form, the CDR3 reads TGTGCCAGCAGCCTAATAGATACGCAGTATTTT.

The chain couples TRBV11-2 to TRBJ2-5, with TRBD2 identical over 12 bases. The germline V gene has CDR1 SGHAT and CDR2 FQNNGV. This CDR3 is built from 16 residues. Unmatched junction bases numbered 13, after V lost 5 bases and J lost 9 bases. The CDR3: CASSAFLAGGHRAQYF. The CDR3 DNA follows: TGTGCCAGCAGCGCATTTCTAGCGGGGGGGCATCGCGCCCAGTACTTC. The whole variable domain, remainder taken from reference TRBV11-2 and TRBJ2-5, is EAGVAQSPRYKIIEKRQSVAFWCNPISGHATLYWYQQILGQGPKLLIQFQNNGVVDDSQLPKDRFSAERLKGVDSTLKIQPAKLEDSAVYLCASSAFLAGGHRAQYFGPGTRLLVL.

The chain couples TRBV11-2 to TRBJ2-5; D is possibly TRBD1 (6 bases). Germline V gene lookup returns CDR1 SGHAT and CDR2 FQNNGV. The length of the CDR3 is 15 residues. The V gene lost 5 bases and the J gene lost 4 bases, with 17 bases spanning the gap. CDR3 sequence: CASSAATGFGETQYF. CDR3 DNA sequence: TGTGCCAGCAGCGCAGCAACAGGGTTTGGAGAGACCCAGTACTTC.

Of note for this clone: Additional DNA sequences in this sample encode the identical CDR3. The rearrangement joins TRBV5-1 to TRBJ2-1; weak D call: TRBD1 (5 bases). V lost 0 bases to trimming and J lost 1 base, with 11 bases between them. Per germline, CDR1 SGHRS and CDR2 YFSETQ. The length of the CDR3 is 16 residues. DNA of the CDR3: TGCGCCAGCAGCTTGGTGGCAGGGTTTTCCTACAATGAGCAGTTCTTC. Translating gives CASSLVAGFSYNEQFF.

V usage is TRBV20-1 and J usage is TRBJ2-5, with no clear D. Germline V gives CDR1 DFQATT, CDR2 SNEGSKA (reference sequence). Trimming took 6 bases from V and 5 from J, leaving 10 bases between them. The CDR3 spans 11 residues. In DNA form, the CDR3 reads TGCAGTGCCGAGGCTTCGGAGACCCAGTACTTC. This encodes CSAEASETQYF.

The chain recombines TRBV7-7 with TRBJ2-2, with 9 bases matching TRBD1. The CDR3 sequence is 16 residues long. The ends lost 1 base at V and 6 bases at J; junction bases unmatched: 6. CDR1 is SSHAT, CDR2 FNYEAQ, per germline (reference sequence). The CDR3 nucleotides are TGTGCCAGCAGCTTAGAACAGGGGGCTAATGCCGGGGAGCTGTTTTTT. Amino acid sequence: CASSLEQGANAGELFF. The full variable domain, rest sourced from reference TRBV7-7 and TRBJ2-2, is GAGVSQSPRYKVTKRGQDVTLRCDPISSHATLYWYQQALGQGPEFLTYFNYEAQPDKSGLPSDRFSAERPEGSISTLTIQRTEQRDSAMYRCASSLEQGANAGELFFGEGSRLTVL.

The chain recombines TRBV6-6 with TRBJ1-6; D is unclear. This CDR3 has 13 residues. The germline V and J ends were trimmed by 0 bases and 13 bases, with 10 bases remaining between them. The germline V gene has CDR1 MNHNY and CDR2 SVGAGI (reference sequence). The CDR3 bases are TGTGCCAGCAGTTACTCTGATAGGCGGCCCCTCCACTTT. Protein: CASSYSDRRPLHF.

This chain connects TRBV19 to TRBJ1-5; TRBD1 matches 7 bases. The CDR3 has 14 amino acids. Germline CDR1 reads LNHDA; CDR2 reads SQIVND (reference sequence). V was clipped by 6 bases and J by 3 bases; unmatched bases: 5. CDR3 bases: TGTGCCAGTAGGAAGACAGGGAACAATCAGCCCCAGCATTTT. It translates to CASRKTGNNQPQHF.

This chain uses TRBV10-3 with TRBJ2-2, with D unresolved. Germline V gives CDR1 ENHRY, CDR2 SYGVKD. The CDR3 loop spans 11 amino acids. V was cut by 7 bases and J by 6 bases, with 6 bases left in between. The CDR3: CAITSSGELFF. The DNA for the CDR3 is TGTGCCATCACGTCGTCCGGGGAGCTGTTTTTT.